The T cell receptor beta chain described here comes from a study of Graves' ophthalmopathy and Graves' hyperthyroidism. The wider study: Ophthalmopathy absent within 18 months of follow-up marked hyperthyroidism as stable.

Between the trimmed V and J ends, which lost 2 bases and 0 bases, there was a span of 10 bases. Germline V gene lookup returns CDR1 SEHNR and CDR2 FQNEAQ (reference sequence). This CDR3 is built from 15 residues. Many counts were recorded for this clonotype. The antigen remains undetermined. Study-wide results and limits: This model predicted ophthalmopathy progression (sensitivity around 71%, specificity 72% to 80%). A model of 13 signatures distinguished ophthalmopathy from stable hyperthyroidism at 85% to 90% sensitivity and roughly 80% specificity. Also, most clonotypes expanded in the thyroid above 0.001 frequency appeared in blood.

Investigators amplified TCR beta CDR3 regions from RNA transcripts. Scientists carried out first-round RT-PCR using HTBI primers and then a second-round multiplex PCR. TCRdb reprocessed the multiplex PCR reads via MiXCR and lists one record per CDR3 protein. The repertoire holds around 1,000,000 distinct CDR3 sequences, with about 38% as singletons. The chain combines TRBV7-9 with TRBJ1-1; D is undetermined. The clonotype was recovered from an adult man with Graves' hyperthyroidism. What was sequenced was peripheral blood or thyroid tissue (not recorded which). Here the CDR3 DNA reads TGTGCCAGCAGCTTACATCCGGGTATGAACACTGAAGCTTTCTTT. Its protein product is CASSLHPGMNTEAFF. The whole variable domain, filled in from reference TRBV7-9 and TRBJ1-1, reads DTGVSQNPRHKITKRGQNVTFRCDPISEHNRLYWYRQTLGQGPEFLTYFQNEAQLEKSRLLSDRFSAERPKGSFSTLEIQRTEQGDSAMYLCASSLHPGMNTEAFFGQGTRLTVV.